The clone carrying this TCR beta chain was seen just once. The sample comes from a study of blood T cell repertoires in COVID-19. For the study at large: COVID-19 samples collected from the United States, Italy and Spain covered acute and convalescent phases. The cDNA or gDNA used as material had been derived from T cells, B-cell-depleted T cells, or PBMCs.

Authors' data handling: Using reference gene primer amplification, nucleated cell counts were estimated. Assay used: immunoSEQ multiplex PCR; TCRdb lists only in-frame clones, some missing. That table supplies the V and J calls and clone size; D and trimming were determined from the DNA. The repertoire holds some 120,000 clones, about four fifths seen once, with around a third in the top ten. The receptor comes from a man aged 35-49 years with active or convalescent COVID-19. Sequences were obtained from peripheral blood.

DNA of the CDR3: TGTGCCAGTAGAAGAGGGGGTTGGACTGAAGCTTTCTTT. As protein: CASRRGGWTEAFF. The chain links TRBV19 to TRBJ1-1, with D maybe TRBD1 (6 bases). The CDR3 extends over 13 amino acids. Deletions cut 6 bases from V and 5 bases from J, with 13 bases between. Per the germline V gene, CDR1 is LNHDA and CDR2 is SQIVND (reference sequence).